This TCR beta chain was observed in a study of cytomegalovirus exposure and HLA in healthy donors. The CDR3 has 14 amino acids. V lost 3 bases, J lost 2 bases, and 8 bases lay in between. CDR1 SNHLY and CDR2 FYNNEI come from the germline V gene. The data were produced by immunoSEQ multiplex PCR, yet TCRdb's version contains in-frame clones alone and is incomplete. The sample lists 110,000 or so clones; about 82% were seen once. The sample was PBMCs. The TCR was taken from a young man in good health and CMV-seronegative. V and J are TRBV2 and TRBJ1-5; D is unclear. The CDR3 is CASSDSNRNQPQHF. CDR3 nucleotides: TGTGCCAGCAGTGATTCTAATCGCAATCAGCCCCAGCATTTT.